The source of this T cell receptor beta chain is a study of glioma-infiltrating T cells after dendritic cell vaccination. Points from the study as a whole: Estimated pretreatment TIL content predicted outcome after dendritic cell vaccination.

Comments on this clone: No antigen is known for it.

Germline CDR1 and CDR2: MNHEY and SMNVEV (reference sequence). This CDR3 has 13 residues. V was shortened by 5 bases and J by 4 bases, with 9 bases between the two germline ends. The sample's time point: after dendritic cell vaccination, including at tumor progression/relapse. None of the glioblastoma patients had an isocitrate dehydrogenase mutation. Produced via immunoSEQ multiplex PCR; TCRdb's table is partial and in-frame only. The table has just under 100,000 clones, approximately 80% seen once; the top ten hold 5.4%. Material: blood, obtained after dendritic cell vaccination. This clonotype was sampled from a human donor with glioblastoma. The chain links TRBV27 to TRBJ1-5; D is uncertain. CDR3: CASSIRGNQPQHF. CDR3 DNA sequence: TGTGCCAGCAGTATCCGCGGAAATCAGCCCCAGCATTTT.